What follows describes a single T cell receptor beta chain. This table comes from immunoSEQ multiplex PCR, and its TCRdb copy is limited to in-frame clones, with some not included. The sample lists 140,000 or so clones; about four fifths were seen once. This specimen belongs to a study of blood T cell repertoires in COVID-19. Sequencing was performed on peripheral blood. The TCR sequence derives from an elderly woman with acute or convalescent COVID-19.

The CDR3 protein is CASSSQGPTNYGYTF. CDR3 in DNA: TGCGCCAGCAGCTCACAGGGGCCGACTAACTATGGCTACACCTTC. The rearrangement joins TRBV5-1 to TRBJ1-2, with 7 nucleotides matching TRBD1. The CDR3 spans 15 residues. Per the germline V gene, CDR1 is SGHRS and CDR2 is YFSETQ. Trimming removed 3 bases from V and 0 bases from J; junction bases left unmatched: 5.